This TCR beta chain was recovered during a study of post-analysis software for immune sequencing data. Findings of the study overall: Four to six TRBV segments, including TRBV5-6, TRBV5-1 and TRBV20-1, were more frequent in patients than controls.

From germline, CDR1 is SGHTA and CDR2 FQGNSA. This CDR3 is 16 amino acids long. V dropped 5 bases and J dropped 7 bases, with 23 bases sitting between them. This clonotype came up a few times. Antigen unknown. Unique molecular identifiers tagged the TCR beta cDNA libraries. TCRdb ran MiXCR on the PCR reads and lists one entry per CDR3 protein. The sample yields a few hundred thousand distinct CDR3 sequences, 34% seen once. The receptor comes from a girl aged 2-17 years with multiple sclerosis. V gene TRBV7-2 combines with J gene TRBJ1-2; D not resolved. The sequencing sample was made of blood. The CDR3 here is CASSPTSLGGAGGYTF. CDR3 DNA: TGTGCCAGCAGCCCCACGTCCTTGGGCGGAGCGGGTGGCTACACCTTC. Drawing the rest from reference TRBV7-2 and TRBJ1-2, the complete variable domain is GAGVSQSPSNKVTEKGKDVELRCDPISGHTALYWYRQSLGQGLEFLIYFQGNSAPDKSGLPSDRFSAERTGGSVSTLTIQRTQQEDSAVYLCASSPTSLGGAGGYTFGSGTRLTVV.